This T cell receptor (beta chain) was profiled in a study of OX40 agonist ivuxolimab in advanced cancers. Study summary: Three individuals attained partial responses, comprising one hepatocellular carcinoma case and two cutaneous melanoma cases.

Overall study findings and caveats: The expanded peripheral T cells' antigen specificity was not determined.

Comment on this clone: Its antigen is as yet unknown.

Profiled with immunoSEQ multiplex PCR; TCRdb holds only in-frame clones, not every one. The sample records just over 35,000 clones, under 90% being singletons. J was trimmed by 6 bases and V by 1 base; bases with no gene match: 2. The CDR3 runs 13 residues. Looked up from germline, CDR1 is PRHDT and CDR2 is FYEKMQ (reference sequence). The starting material was CD4+ or CD8+ T cells sorted from blood, obtained in a trial of the OX40 agonist ivuxolimab. The receptor comes from an adult with an advanced solid tumor such as melanoma, head and neck, liver or kidney cancer. This sequence joins TRBV13 and TRBJ1-1, with 7 bases that match TRBD1. The CDR3 DNA is TGTGCCAGCAGCTTAGACAGGGGCTCTGAAGCTTTCTTT. Translating gives CASSLDRGSEAFF.